These 15 T cell receptor beta chains came from one sample sequenced in a study of tumor and adjacent non-tumor tissue in lung cancer. No cell sorting was done before RNA was extracted from the tissue. TCRbeta libraries were built with three rounds of nested PCR, modified from ARM-PCR. TCRdb re-analysed the multiplex PCR reads in MiXCR, keeping a single row per CDR3 protein. The data show 220,000 or so distinct CDR3 sequences, roughly 70% seen once. Specimen: lung tumor tissue. These TCRs come from a man aged 55 to 69 with non-small cell lung cancer.

This clonotype was picked up one time. Just one base apart from a much larger clone, this may be a read error. The gene calls are TRBV6-5 and TRBJ1-1; TRBD1 agrees at 9 bases. Per the germline V gene, CDR1 is MNHEY and CDR2 is SVGAGI. The CDR3 is made up of 15 amino acids. CDR3 protein: CTSSWTGAGGTEAFF. CDR3 in DNA: TGTACCAGCAGCTGGACAGGGGCGGGCGGCACTGAAGCTTTCTTT.

The V gene is TRBV6-6, the J gene TRBJ1-1, with D maybe TRBD1 (5 bases). CDR1 is MNHNY, CDR2 SVGAGI, per germline (reference sequence). The length of the CDR3 is 13 residues. V lost 4 bases and J lost 11, with 17 bases in between. CDR3 sequence (DNA): TGTGCCAGCAGTTCGCGGCAGGGCGGTGGGGCTTTCTTT. This codes for CASSSRQGGGAFF.

The chain recombines TRBV4-1 with TRBJ1-5, with a tentative D call TRBD1 (6 bases). Germline assignment: CDR1 MGHRA and CDR2 YSYEKL. The V end was cut by 3 bases, the J end by 0 bases, with 15 bases between. The CDR3 sequence is 17 residues long. In DNA, the CDR3 is TGCGCCAGCAGCCAGGACCTTCAGGGGCTTAGCAATCAGCCCCAGCATTTT. Translated: CASSQDLQGLSNQPQHF.

About this clonotype itself: At one end the junction does not follow the germline gene, possibly because of a read error. This sequence joins TRBV4-3 and TRBJ2-7; 9 nucleotides align to TRBD1. Per germline, CDR1 LGHNA and CDR2 YSLEER. This CDR3 comprises 17 residues. This chain's CDR3 is CTSGQGIRTGAAYEQYF. Here the CDR3 DNA reads TGCACCAGCGGCCAAGGAATCAGGACAGGGGCCGCCTACGAGCAGTACTTC.

The chain couples TRBV11-3 to TRBJ2-3, with D possibly TRBD1 on 5 matching bases. This CDR3 has 15 residues. V was cut by 3 bases and J by 5 bases, with 15 bases left in between. Looked up from germline, CDR1 is SGHNT and CDR2 is YENEEA. The CDR3: CASSLGPVGGDTQYF. CDR3 nucleotides: TGTGCCAGCAGCTTGGGGCCGGTCGGTGGAGATACGCAGTATTTT.

On this clonotype: The germline gene is not matched at one end of the junction; a read error may be the cause. The CDR3, as DNA: TGTAATGCTAGAAATCAGGCTTTTCGGGACGAGCTGTACTTC. Amino acid sequence: CNARNQAFRDELYF. V and J are TRBV20-1 and TRBJ2-7, with D possibly being TRBD1 or TRBD2 (5 bases each). Looked up from germline, CDR1 is DFQATT and CDR2 is SNEGSKA (reference sequence). The CDR3 spans 14 residues.

The V and J genes are TRBV20-1 and TRBJ2-1, with 8 nucleotides matching TRBD2. This CDR3 has 16 amino acids. The germline gives CDR1 DFQATT, CDR2 SNEGSKA (reference sequence). As DNA, the CDR3 is TGCAGCACTAGAGAGGGACTAGTGGGGGGGGACAATGAGCAGTTCTTC. Translated, it gives CSTREGLVGGDNEQFF.

This clonotype has a single count. The junction departs from germline at one end; a sequencing error may be responsible. J is TRBJ2-3 and V is TRBV20-1; either TRBD1 or TRBD2 may supply D (5 bases each). Germline V lookup: CDR1 DFQATT, CDR2 SNEGSKA (reference sequence). The CDR3 is made up of 15 amino acids. The DNA of the CDR3 is TGCAGTGTTAGAGGGGCCAAGGGAAACACAGATACGCAGTATTTT. It encodes CSVRGAKGNTDTQYF.

Worth noting for this clonotype: The germline gene is not matched at one end of the junction; a read error may be the cause. The chain employs TRBV6-5 and TRBJ2-5, with 11 nucleotides matching TRBD1. CDR1 is MNHEY, CDR2 SVGAGI, per germline. The CDR3 runs to 15 residues. The CDR3 DNA follows: TGCGCCAGCAGTTACGGGACAGGGGGAGGAGAGACGCAGTACTTC. Translating it yields CASSYGTGGGETQYF.

Comment on this clonotype: One end of the junction varies from germline; a read error may be responsible. The CDR3 coding sequence is TGCAGTGCGTCCCGGGACACTAATGTAAAACTGTTTTTT. Translation: CSASRDTNVKLFF. The V gene is TRBV20-1, the J gene TRBJ1-4; D is possibly TRBD1 (6 bases). The CDR3 spans 13 residues. From germline, CDR1 is DFQATT and CDR2 SNEGSKA (reference sequence).

Points on this clonotype: One junction end disagrees with the germline gene, perhaps due to a read error. J is TRBJ2-7 and V is TRBV20-1, with 9 nucleotides matching TRBD1. This CDR3 has 13 residues. Germline V gene data show CDR1 as DFQATT and CDR2 as SNEGSKA (reference sequence). CDR3 bases: TGCAGTGCTAGAGACGGGACAGGGAAAAAGCACTACTTC. It yields the protein CSARDGTGKKHYF.

This rearrangement joins TRBV4-2 to TRBJ1-5; 7 positions match TRBD1. The CDR3 spans 18 residues. Looked up from germline, CDR1 is LGHNA and CDR2 is YNFKEQ. Unmatched junction bases numbered 20, after V lost 0 bases and J lost 12 bases. The CDR3 DNA reads TGTGCCAGCAGCCAAGATGGGGAGGGGGCTTTAGTGAATCAGTACCAGCATTTT. Its translation is CASSQDGEGALVNQYQHF.

About this clonotype: A single base separates this from a much larger clone, so it may be a read error. The CDR3 does not close with the conserved phenylalanine or tryptophan, likely indicating a read error. V usage is TRBV5-4 and J usage is TRBJ2-3; maybe TRBD2 (6 bases). The germline CDR1 and CDR2 sequences are SGHNT and YYREEE (reference sequence). V shed 2 bases and J shed 1 base, with 11 bases lying between them. CDR3 size: 15 residues. The DNA of the CDR3 is TGTGCCAGCAGCTTAGCCGGGACTGGCACAGATACGCAGTATCTT. Its translation: CASSLAGTGTDTQYL.

With regard to this clonotype: At one end, the junction sequence differs from germline, possibly due to a read error. The V and J genes are TRBV4-2 and TRBJ2-3; a weak D match, TRBD2 (5 bases). Germline CDR1 LGHNA, CDR2 YNFKEQ. The CDR3 covers 19 residues. The CDR3 DNA is TGTGCCAGCAGCCAAGACGTCCGTCGCTACGTATCTAGCACAGATACGCATTATTTT. This sequence encodes CASSQDVRRYVSSTDTHYF.

In this sample, this clonotype turned up a few times. A much larger clonotype is one base distant, so this may be a read error. The V and J genes are TRBV11-2 and TRBJ1-2, with D maybe TRBD1 (6 bases). V lost 0 bases and J 8 bases, leaving 13 bases between the germline ends. The germline gives CDR1 SGHAT, CDR2 FQNNGV. This CDR3 has 14 residues. The CDR3 protein is CASSLETGIGGYTF. Here the CDR3 DNA reads TGTGCCAGCAGCTTAGAAACAGGGATCGGAGGCTACACCTTC.